The next 30 T cell receptor beta chains were all read from a single sample in a study of cytomegalovirus exposure and HLA in healthy donors. Use of 60 Vbeta and 13 Jbeta primers characterized the PCR. TCRdb's copy holds only in-frame clones and misses some; the assay was immunoSEQ multiplex PCR. The sample holds about 160,000 clones, 80% to 85% seen once. The sample taken for sequencing was PBMCs. These receptors were taken from a man aged 45-60 years in good health and CMV-seropositive.

The V gene is TRBV4-2, the J gene TRBJ2-5, with TRBD2 matching over 7 bases. CDR3 length equals 15 residues. V lost 4 bases, J lost 13 bases, and 18 bases stayed unmatched. Germline V lookup: CDR1 LGHNA, CDR2 YNFKEQ. The CDR3 nucleotides are TGTGCCAGCAGCCCTGGGACGGCGGGAGCAGGCTTTACGTACTTC. As protein: CASSPGTAGAGFTYF.

The chain combines TRBV10-1 with TRBJ1-6, with D tentatively TRBD1 (6 bases). Trimming removed 3 bases at V and 7 bases at J, with 10 bases between. In germline, CDR1 is WNHNN, CDR2 SYGVQD (reference sequence). This CDR3 spans 14 amino acids. The CDR3 DNA is TGCGCCAGCAGTGAAGACAGGCAGAATTCACCCCTCCACTTT. This codes for CASSEDRQNSPLHF.

The V call is TRBV29-1, the J call TRBJ2-1; D is possibly TRBD1 (7 bases). V was cut by 7 bases and J by 1 base, with 17 bases left in between. The CDR3 runs to 15 residues. Germline V gene lookup returns CDR1 SQVTM and CDR2 ANQGSEA. CDR3 in DNA: TGCAGCGCCGACGGACAGGCGGGGTCCTACAATGAGCAGTTCTTC. Protein: CSADGQAGSYNEQFF.

V usage is TRBV5-1 and J usage is TRBJ2-2; maybe TRBD2 (5 bases). There are 16 residues in the CDR3. V was shortened by 4 bases and J by 1 base, with 14 bases between the two germline ends. Germline CDR1 is SGHRS and CDR2 is YFSETQ. CDR3 amino acids: CASSPSISGNTGELFF. The CDR3 DNA is TGCGCCAGCAGCCCCTCGATCAGCGGGAACACCGGGGAGCTGTTTTTT.

V usage is TRBV6-1 and J usage is TRBJ2-7; possibly TRBD1 for D (5 bases). This CDR3 is 13 amino acids long. Germline lookup yields CDR1 MNHNS and CDR2 SASEGT. The V gene lost 1 base and the J gene lost 4 bases, with 8 bases spanning the gap. DNA of the CDR3: TGTGCCAGCAGTGAAGGACAGCTATACGAGCAGTACTTC. This encodes CASSEGQLYEQYF.

The chain is built from TRBV11-3 and TRBJ2-7; maybe TRBD2 (6 bases). The germline CDR1 and CDR2 sequences are SGHNT and YENEEA. This CDR3 region has 12 residues. V was clipped by 5 bases and J by 6 bases, with 11 bases between them. The CDR3 DNA reads TGTGCCAGCAGCCTCGGAGGGTTCGAGCAGTACTTC. Amino acid sequence: CASSLGGFEQYF.

The chain has TRBV7-3 and TRBJ2-1; 10 bases are shared with TRBD2. CDR3 length equals 17 residues. With 4 bases clipped from V and 0 bases from J, the junction kept 6 bases outside the gene matches. CDR1 is SGHTA, CDR2 FQGTGA, per germline. In DNA form, the CDR3 reads TGTGCCAGCAGCTCCCTAGCGGGGGCTCTCTCCTACAATGAGCAGTTCTTC. Translated, it gives CASSSLAGALSYNEQFF.

The J gene is TRBJ1-1, the V gene TRBV2, with a possible D match to TRBD1 (6 bases). Trimming removed 5 bases from V and 6 bases from J, with 16 bases in between. The CDR3 contains 14 residues. The germline V gene has CDR1 SNHLY and CDR2 FYNNEI. The CDR3 protein is CASSKLGHLPEAFF. The CDR3 DNA sequence: TGTGCCAGCAGTAAACTGGGACACCTCCCTGAAGCTTTCTTT. The full variable domain, completed using reference TRBV2 and TRBJ1-1, is EPEVTQTPSHQVTQMGQEVILRCVPISNHLYFYWYRQILGQKVEFLVSFYNNEISEKSEIFDDQFSVERPDGSNFTLKIRSTKLEDSAMYFCASSKLGHLPEAFFGQGTRLTVV.

There are a few counts of this clone. This chain uses TRBV9 with TRBJ2-1, with D tentatively TRBD2 (7 bases). The CDR3 contains 17 residues. The germline V gene encodes CDR1 SGDLS and CDR2 YYNGEE. The V and J ends lost 4 bases and 2 bases respectively, with 19 bases between them. CDR3 nucleotide sequence: TGTGCCAGCAGCCCGAGGGGGGGATGGGACACCTACAATGAGCAGTTCTTC. Translation: CASSPRGGWDTYNEQFF.

The rearrangement links TRBV5-1 to TRBJ2-5; no firm D call. Germline-derived CDR1 and CDR2 are SGHRS and YFSETQ. The CDR3 runs to 13 residues. V gave up 4 bases and J gave up 3 bases, with 10 bases separating them. CDR3 residues: CASSPRAEETQYF. The CDR3 DNA reads as TGCGCCAGCAGCCCTCGAGCCGAAGAGACCCAGTACTTC.

The V and J genes are TRBV7-9 and TRBJ1-6; the match to TRBD1 covers 8 bases. CDR1 is SEHNR, CDR2 FQNEAQ, per germline (reference sequence). The V gene end was trimmed by 5 bases and the J gene end by 10 bases; junction bases not matched to a gene: 7. The CDR3 has 14 amino acids. CDR3 loop: CASSPDRVESPLHF. The CDR3 DNA sequence: TGTGCCAGCAGCCCGGACAGGGTGGAATCACCCCTCCACTTT.

The chain combines TRBV30 with TRBJ2-1, with D perhaps matching TRBD1 (5 bases). Germline-derived CDR1 and CDR2 are GTSNPN and SVGIG (reference sequence). Between the trimmed V and J ends, which lost 2 bases and 7 bases, there was a span of 12 bases. The CDR3 sequence is 13 residues long. Here the CDR3 reads CAWSLTVQNEQFF. The CDR3 DNA sequence: TGTGCCTGGAGTTTGACAGTCCAGAATGAGCAGTTCTTC.

CDR3 coding DNA: TGCGCCAGCAGTGAGTATAGTCGCGGGACTAGAGTCCACGAGCAGTACTTC. It encodes CASSEYSRGTRVHEQYF. The chain employs TRBV10-1 and TRBJ2-7, with TRBD2 identical over 8 bases. This CDR3 is 17 amino acids long. V lost 1 base, J lost 5 bases, and 13 bases stayed unmatched. The germline CDR1 and CDR2 sequences are WNHNN and SYGVQD (reference sequence).

V usage is TRBV7-9 and J usage is TRBJ2-5; 13 nucleotides match TRBD2. J was trimmed by 5 bases and V by 5 bases; bases with no gene match: 8. CDR1 and CDR2 (germline): SEHNR, FQNEAQ (reference sequence). The CDR3 has 16 residues. For the CDR3, the DNA is TGTGCCAGCAGCCCCCCGGGACTAGCGGGATCGGAGACCCAGTACTTC. This encodes CASSPPGLAGSETQYF.

Only a few counts were recorded for this clone. V and J are TRBV5-1 and TRBJ2-5, with D possibly being TRBD1 (6 bases). CDR1 and CDR2 (germline): SGHRS, YFSETQ. This CDR3 is 14 amino acids long. Trimming removed 0 bases from V and 2 bases from J, with 8 bases in between. The CDR3: CASSLGDTQETQYF. The DNA of the CDR3 is TGCGCCAGCAGCTTGGGGGACACGCAAGAGACCCAGTACTTC.

J is TRBJ2-2 and V is TRBV21-1; the D call in the table, TRBD2, was not verified against the DNA. TRBV21-1 is described as a pseudogene. This CDR3 has 17 amino acids. The CDR3 DNA is TGTGCCAGCAGCAAAGGACTAGCGGGTTTCCTAACCGGGGAGCTGTTTTTT. Translating it yields CASSKGLAGFLTGELFF.

The count of this clone is one. V gene TRBV9 combines with J gene TRBJ2-3; 10 bases are a match to TRBD2. The J segment lost 6 bases and the V segment lost 2 bases, leaving 9 bases of the junction unmatched. This CDR3 has 16 amino acids. From germline, CDR1 is SGDLS and CDR2 YYNGEE. Here the CDR3 reads CASSVSTGLAPDTQYF. The CDR3 DNA reads TGTGCCAGCAGCGTCTCTACGGGACTAGCGCCGGATACGCAGTATTTT.

Written as DNA, the CDR3 is TGCGCCAGCAGCTTGAGTGTCAGGCACTCCTACGAGCAGTACTTC. This encodes CASSLSVRHSYEQYF. This rearrangement joins TRBV5-1 to TRBJ2-7; no reliable D call. The germline V and J ends were trimmed by 1 base and 0 bases, with 11 bases remaining between them. The CDR3 has 15 amino acids. In germline, CDR1 is SGHRS, CDR2 YFSETQ.

V is TRBV6-5 and J is TRBJ2-5; D unclear. CDR1 is MNHEY, CDR2 SVGAGI, per germline. This CDR3 contains 15 residues. Trimming cost V 1 base and J 1 base, with 10 bases left between them. The CDR3: CASSYFQYGQETQYF. CDR3 coding DNA: TGTGCCAGCAGTTACTTTCAATACGGCCAAGAGACCCAGTACTTC.

This clone was observed a single time. The CDR3 DNA reads TGTGCCAGCAGCCCGGGACTAGCGACCAGCTCTGGGGCCAACGTCCTGACTTTC. It translates to CASSPGLATSSGANVLTF. The chain carries TRBV9 and TRBJ2-6; 10 positions agree with TRBD2. The V and J ends lost 4 bases and 0 bases, in that order; junction bases with no gene match: 7. Germline-derived CDR1 and CDR2 are SGDLS and YYNGEE. The CDR3 extends over 18 amino acids.

The chain combines TRBV19 with TRBJ2-2; D might be TRBD1 (6 bases). This CDR3 comprises 14 residues. Germline V gene lookup returns CDR1 LNHDA and CDR2 SQIVND (reference sequence). V was pared by 5 bases and J by 5 bases, with 12 bases between. The CDR3 region has the DNA TGTGCCAGTAGTGTTACAGGGCTTACCGGGGAGCTGTTTTTT. Its translation is CASSVTGLTGELFF.

The chain links TRBV6-6 to TRBJ1-2; D is undetermined. Germline-derived CDR1 and CDR2 are MNHNY and SVGAGI (reference sequence). The CDR3 consists of 13 residues. Deletions cut 6 bases from V and 1 base from J, with 9 bases between. CDR3 DNA sequence: TGTGCCAGCAGCTCTATTAATAACTATGGCTACACCTTC. Residues: CASSSINNYGYTF.

J is TRBJ1-4 and V is TRBV11-3, with 7 positions matching TRBD1. The CDR3 extends over 19 amino acids. Looked up from germline, CDR1 is SGHNT and CDR2 is YENEEA. The V segment lost 3 bases and the J segment 0 bases; nucleotides outside the gene matches: 13. The DNA for the CDR3 is TGTGCCAGCAGCTTTGTTGGGGGGACAGACCAATCAACTAATGAAAAACTGTTTTTT. As protein: CASSFVGGTDQSTNEKLFF.

This clone has more than one count but fewer than ten. The chain employs TRBV30 and TRBJ2-7, with D possibly being TRBD1 (6 bases). Germline CDR1 is GTSNPN and CDR2 is SVGIG (reference sequence). V gave up 7 bases and J gave up 2 bases, with 18 bases separating them. The CDR3 covers 14 residues. CDR3 sequence: CASQVSGTPYEQYF. DNA of the CDR3: TGTGCCTCCCAAGTGTCCGGGACACCCTACGAGCAGTACTTC. The full variable domain, in which reference TRBV30 and TRBJ2-7 provide the parts outside the CDR3, is SQTIHQWPATLVQPVGSPLSLECTVEGTSNPNLYWYRQAAGRGLQLLFYSVGIGQISSEVPQNLSASRPQDRQFILSSKKLLLSDSGFYLCASQVSGTPYEQYFGPGTRLTVT.

This sequence joins TRBV29-1 and TRBJ1-3; a weak D match, TRBD1 (5 bases). The CDR3 covers 13 residues. The germline V gene encodes CDR1 SQVTM and CDR2 ANQGSEA. V was shortened by 6 bases and J by 0 bases, with 9 bases between the two germline ends. CDR3 sequence (DNA): TGCAGCGTCGGGGGAAGCTCTGGAAACACCATATATTTT. This encodes CSVGGSSGNTIYF.

The chain joins TRBV13 to TRBJ2-5; D perhaps matches TRBD2 (5 bases). Germline lookup yields CDR1 PRHDT and CDR2 FYEKMQ (reference sequence). V was pared by 5 bases and J by 0 bases, with 19 bases between. This CDR3 region has 17 residues. This chain's CDR3 is CASSPASVASHQETQYF. In nucleotides, the CDR3 is TGTGCCAGCAGCCCCGCCTCGGTGGCTAGCCACCAAGAGACCCAGTACTTC.

V and J are TRBV4-1 and TRBJ2-1; 9 bases are shared with TRBD2. J gave up 4 bases and V 2 bases, and 9 bases lay outside the gene matches. The CDR3 extends over 17 amino acids. The germline V gene encodes CDR1 MGHRA and CDR2 YSYEKL. In DNA form, the CDR3 reads TGCGCCAGCAGCCAAACTATAGCGGGAGTGGAGTACAATGAGCAGTTCTTC. Protein: CASSQTIAGVEYNEQFF.

The J gene is TRBJ1-5, the V gene TRBV19; 7 bases agree with TRBD1. There are 15 residues in the CDR3. The germline gives CDR1 LNHDA, CDR2 SQIVND (reference sequence). V trimming: 9 bases; J trimming: 2 bases; junction bases outside the gene matches: 10. The CDR3 loop reads CASSQRQGGNQPQHF. The CDR3 DNA reads TGTGCCAGCAGTCAGAGACAGGGCGGCAATCAGCCCCAGCATTTT.

The chain combines TRBV4-3 with TRBJ1-6; unclear D gene. The germline V and J ends were trimmed by 0 bases and 7 bases, with 4 bases remaining between them. CDR1 and CDR2 from the germline V gene are LGHNA and YSLEER. This CDR3 comprises 13 residues. CDR3 in amino acids: CASSQDPNSPLHF. CDR3 in DNA: TGCGCCAGCAGCCAAGATCCGAATTCACCCCTCCACTTT.

V and J are TRBV5-1 and TRBJ2-5, with 7 positions matching TRBD2. Germline V lookup: CDR1 SGHRS, CDR2 YFSETQ. Trimming at V came to 4 bases and at J to 2 bases, leaving 5 bases not matched to a gene. The CDR3 sequence is 14 residues long. The chain's CDR3 is CASSIGLVQETQYF. The CDR3 coding sequence is TGCGCCAGCAGCATAGGACTAGTGCAAGAGACCCAGTACTTC.